The TCR beta chain described here comes from a study of control samples from healthy donors and cancer patients. The length of the CDR3 is 14 residues. J lost 4 bases, V lost 5 bases, and 3 bases had no gene match. The germline V gene has CDR1 MGHDK and CDR2 SYGVNS. The table came from immunoSEQ multiplex PCR; TCRdb's copy has only in-frame clones and leaves some out. This sample's table has about 210,000 clones. Input material: blood. The clonotype comes from a woman aged 25 to 39 in good health. The rearrangement links TRBV25-1 to TRBJ2-7, with 12 bases aligning to TRBD1. CDR3 sequence: CASSPGQGAYEQYF. In nucleotides, the CDR3 is TGTGCCAGCAGTCCGGGACAGGGGGCTTACGAGCAGTACTTC.